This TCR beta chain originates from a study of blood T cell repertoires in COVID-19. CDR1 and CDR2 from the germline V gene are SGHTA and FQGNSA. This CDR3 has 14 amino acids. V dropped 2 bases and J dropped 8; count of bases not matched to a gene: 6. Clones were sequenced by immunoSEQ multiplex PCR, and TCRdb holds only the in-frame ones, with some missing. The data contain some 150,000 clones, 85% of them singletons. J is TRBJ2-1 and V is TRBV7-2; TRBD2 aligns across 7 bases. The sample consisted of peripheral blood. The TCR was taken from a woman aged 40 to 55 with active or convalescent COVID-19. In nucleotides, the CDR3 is TGTGCCAGCAGCTTAAGTCGGGAGGTCGATGAGCAGTTCTTC. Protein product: CASSLSREVDEQFF.